Below are 9 T cell receptor beta chains sequenced from a single sample in a study of technical replicates of blood from four donors. The protocol was immunoSEQ multiplex PCR, while the TCRdb copy is restricted to in-frame clones and leaves out a portion. The sample lists about 70,000 clones, 92% occurring once. The sequenced sample was T cells isolated from PBMCs. Receptors were obtained from a human donor in good health.

This chain uses TRBV10-2 with TRBJ2-2; D remains ambiguous. The V gene lost 7 bases and the J gene lost 2 bases, with 8 bases spanning the gap. CDR1 is WSHSY, CDR2 SAAADI, per germline. The CDR3 runs to 13 residues. In nucleotides, the CDR3 is TGCGCCAGCATAGCCAGAAACACCGGGGAGCTGTTTTTT. The encoded protein is CASIARNTGELFF.

The rearrangement joins TRBV9 to TRBJ2-1; possibly TRBD1 for D (5 bases). There are 12 residues in the CDR3. Germline loops: CDR1 SGDLS, CDR2 YYNGEE. The ends were cut back, 3 bases at V and 8 bases at J, with 9 bases in the middle. The CDR3 reads CASSAQGYEQFF. DNA for the CDR3: TGTGCCAGCAGCGCGCAGGGTTATGAGCAGTTCTTC.

This clone was picked up a small number of times. The chain links TRBV5-1 to TRBJ1-1; TRBD1 matches 7 bases. The CDR3 runs 14 residues. Germline V lookup: CDR1 SGHRS, CDR2 YFSETQ. Unmatched junction bases numbered 9, after V lost 4 bases and J lost 6 bases. CDR3 bases: TGCGCCAGCAGCAGAGAGACAGGGAATGCTGAAGCTTTCTTT. Translating gives CASSRETGNAEAFF.

V usage is TRBV11-2 and J usage is TRBJ2-1; 11 bases are shared with TRBD2. V was clipped by 1 base and J by 4 bases; unmatched bases: 6. CDR1 SGHAT and CDR2 FQNNGV come from the germline V gene. This CDR3 has 17 amino acids. The chain's CDR3 is CASSLVPPSGRYNEQFF. As DNA, the CDR3 is TGTGCCAGCAGCTTAGTTCCCCCTAGCGGGAGGTACAATGAGCAGTTCTTC.

The chain links TRBV7-9 to TRBJ1-1; perhaps TRBD1 as D (6 bases). CDR1 and CDR2 (germline): SEHNR, FQNEAQ (reference sequence). CDR3 length equals 14 residues. V lost 5 bases to trimming and J lost 2 bases, with 12 bases between them. The CDR3 bases are TGTGCCAGCAGCACTCAGACAGGTAACACTGAAGCTTTCTTT. Residues: CASSTQTGNTEAFF.

The chain uses TRBV5-1 and TRBJ2-3; D possibly corresponds to TRBD2 (6 bases). Trimming took off 0 bases at V and 1 base at J, with 15 bases between the two ends. The CDR3 is 17 amino acids. Germline CDR1 SGHRS, CDR2 YFSETQ. CDR3 in amino acids: CASSLGGGTPRTDTQYF. In DNA, the CDR3 is TGCGCCAGCAGCTTGGGGGGAGGAACACCACGCACAGATACGCAGTATTTT.

This chain uses TRBV4-3 with TRBJ2-1; the match to TRBD2 covers 8 bases. The J segment lost 12 bases and the V segment lost 2 bases, leaving 6 bases of the junction unmatched. This CDR3 is 13 amino acids long. The germline CDR1 and CDR2 sequences are LGHNA and YSLEER. The CDR3: CASSQIYGLAQFF. CDR3 bases: TGCGCCAGCAGCCAAATATACGGACTAGCGCAGTTCTTC.

The chain uses TRBV29-1 and TRBJ1-2; 8 nucleotides match TRBD1. The CDR3 runs 14 residues. CDR1 is SQVTM, CDR2 ANQGSEA, per germline. With V trimmed by 0 bases and J by 7 bases, 7 bases remained unmatched. The CDR3 is CSVEDGGQGAGYTF. DNA of the CDR3: TGCAGCGTTGAAGATGGGGGCCAGGGGGCTGGCTACACCTTC.

The chain is built from TRBV30 and TRBJ2-3, with 11 bases fitting TRBD2. Germline V CDR1 and CDR2: GTSNPN, SVGIG (reference sequence). V dropped 3 bases and J dropped 2; count of bases not matched to a gene: 13. This CDR3 region has 18 residues. The DNA for the CDR3 is TGTGCCTGGAGGCCCGACCCGGGACTAGCGGACTACACAGATACGCAGTATTTT. Translation gives CAWRPDPGLADYTDTQYF.